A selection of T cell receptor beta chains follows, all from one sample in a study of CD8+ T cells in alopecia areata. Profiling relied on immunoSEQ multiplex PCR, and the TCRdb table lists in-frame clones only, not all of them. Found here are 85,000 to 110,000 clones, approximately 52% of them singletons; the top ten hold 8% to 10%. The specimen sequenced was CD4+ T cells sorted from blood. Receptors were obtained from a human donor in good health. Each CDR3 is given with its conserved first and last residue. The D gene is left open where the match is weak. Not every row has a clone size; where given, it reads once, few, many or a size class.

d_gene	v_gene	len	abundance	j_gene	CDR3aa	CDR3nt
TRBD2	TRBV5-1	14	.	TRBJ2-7	CASSLDLLAGEQYF	TGCGCCAGCAGCTTGGACTTGCTAGCGGGCGAGCAGTACTTC
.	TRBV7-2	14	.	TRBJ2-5	CASSLGGRVETQYF	TGTGCCAGCAGCTTGGGGGGGCGCGTAGAGACCCAGTACTTC
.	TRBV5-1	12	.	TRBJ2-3	CASSLDRVAQYF	TGCGCCAGCAGCTTGGACAGGGTTGCGCAGTATTTT
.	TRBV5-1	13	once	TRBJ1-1	CASSYRVDTEAFF	TGCGCCAGCAGCTATAGGGTGGACACTGAAGCTTTCTTT
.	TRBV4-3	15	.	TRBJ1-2	CASSQDLRAGGGYTF	TGCGCCAGCAGCCAAGATTTGAGGGCAGGAGGAGGCTACACCTTC
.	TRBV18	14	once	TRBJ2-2	CASSGPANTGELFF	TGTGCCAGCTCAGGACCCGCGAACACCGGGGAGCTGTTTTTT
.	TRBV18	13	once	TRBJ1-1	CASSPPPVAEAFF	TGTGCCAGCTCACCACCGCCGGTTGCTGAAGCTTTCTTT
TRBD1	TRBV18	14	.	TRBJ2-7	CASSLEGTGYEQYF	TGTGCCAGCTCATTGGAGGGGACAGGCTACGAGCAGTACTTC
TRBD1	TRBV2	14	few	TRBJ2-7	CASSAETGPNEQYF	TGTGCCAGCAGTGCGGAGACAGGGCCCAACGAGCAGTACTTC
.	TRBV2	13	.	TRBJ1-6	CASSGNREEPLHF	TGTGCCAGCAGTGGCAACAGGGAGGAGCCCCTCCACTTT
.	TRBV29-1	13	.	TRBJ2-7	CSVAYRLKNEQYF	TGCAGCGTTGCGTACAGGTTGAAAAACGAGCAGTACTTC
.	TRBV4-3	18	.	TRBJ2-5	CASSQDYGTGRNQETQYF	TGCGCCAGCAGCCAAGATTACGGGACTGGCCGTAACCAAGAGACCCAGTACTTC
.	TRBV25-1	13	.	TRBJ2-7	CASSEPGSYEQYF	TGTGCCAGCAGTGAACCGGGCTCCTACGAGCAGTACTTC
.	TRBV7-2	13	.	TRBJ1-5	CASSPDPTEPQHF	TGTGCCAGCAGCCCCGACCCCACCGAACCCCAGCATTTT
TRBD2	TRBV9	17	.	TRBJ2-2	CASSVGLAVGNTGELFF	TGTGCCAGCAGCGTAGGACTAGCGGTGGGAAACACCGGGGAGCTGTTTTTT
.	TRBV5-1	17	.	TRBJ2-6	CASSSDGINSGANVLTF	TGCGCCAGCAGCTCGGACGGAATTAACTCTGGGGCCAACGTCCTGACTTTC
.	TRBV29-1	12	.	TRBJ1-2	CSAGQTNYGYTF	TGCAGCGCCGGACAGACTAACTATGGCTACACCTTC
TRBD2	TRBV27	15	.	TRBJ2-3	CASSLGGGSTDTQYF	TGTGCCAGCAGTTTAGGCGGGGGTAGCACAGATACGCAGTATTTT
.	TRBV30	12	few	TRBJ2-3	CAWTARPDTQYF	TGTGCCTGGACGGCACGTCCAGATACGCAGTATTTT
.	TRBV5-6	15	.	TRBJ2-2	CASSLVDRVTGELFF	TGTGCCAGCAGCTTAGTTGATCGGGTCACCGGGGAGCTGTTTTTT
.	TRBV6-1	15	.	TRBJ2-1	CASSTNGAIANEQFF	TGTGCCAGCAGTACTAACGGCGCGATAGCCAATGAGCAGTTCTTC
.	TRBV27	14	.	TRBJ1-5	CASSSRQSNQPQHF	TGTGCCAGCAGTTCCCGACAGAGCAATCAGCCCCAGCATTTT
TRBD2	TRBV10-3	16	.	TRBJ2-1	CAISALAGDSINEQFF	TGTGCCATCTCCGCACTAGCGGGGGACTCGATCAACGAGCAGTTCTTC
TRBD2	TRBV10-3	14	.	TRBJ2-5	CAISPGTTVETQYF	TGTGCCATCAGCCCCGGGACTACCGTAGAGACCCAGTACTTC
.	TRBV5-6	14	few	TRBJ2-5	CASSHRHEGETQYF	TGTGCCAGCAGCCACCGCCATGAGGGGGAGACCCAGTACTTC
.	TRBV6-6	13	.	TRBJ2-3	CASRASGSDTQYF	TGTGCCAGCAGGGCCTCGGGGTCAGATACGCAGTATTTT
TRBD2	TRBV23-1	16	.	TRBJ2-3	CASTTTGLAAGRAQYF	TGCGCCAGCACCACCACGGGACTAGCGGCGGGGAGGGCGCAGTATTTT
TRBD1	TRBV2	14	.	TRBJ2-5	CASSDMGQGATQYF	TGTGCCAGCAGTGATATGGGACAGGGGGCGACCCAGTACTTC
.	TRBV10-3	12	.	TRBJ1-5	CAISGQGQPQHF	TGTGCCATCAGTGGACAAGGTCAGCCCCAGCATTTT
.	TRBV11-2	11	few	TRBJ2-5	CASRTRGTQYF	TGTGCCAGCAGGACCCGAGGGACCCAGTACTTC
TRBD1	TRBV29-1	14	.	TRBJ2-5	CSVPGTADQETQYF	TGCAGCGTCCCCGGGACAGCTGATCAAGAGACCCAGTACTTC
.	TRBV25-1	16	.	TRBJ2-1	CASRLRDNPSYNEQFF	TGTGCCAGCAGACTCCGGGACAACCCGTCCTACAATGAGCAGTTCTTC
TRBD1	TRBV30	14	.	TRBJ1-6	CAWRDRGSNSPLHF	TGTGCCTGGCGCGACAGGGGAAGCAATTCACCCCTCCACTTT
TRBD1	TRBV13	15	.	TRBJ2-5	CASSLGDRGLETQYF	TGTGCCAGCAGCTTAGGAGACAGGGGGCTAGAGACCCAGTACTTC
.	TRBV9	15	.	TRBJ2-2	CASSARGQLTGELFF	TGTGCCAGCAGCGCCCGCGGACAGCTCACCGGGGAGCTGTTTTTT
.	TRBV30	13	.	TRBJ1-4	CAWSGGANEKLFF	TGTGCCTGGTCTGGGGGTGCTAATGAAAAACTGTTTTTT
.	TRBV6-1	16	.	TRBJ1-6	CASSEALRTYNSPLHF	TGTGCCAGCAGTGAAGCGCTGAGGACCTATAATTCACCCCTCCACTTT
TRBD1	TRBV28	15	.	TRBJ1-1	CASSLWGQGNTEAFF	TGTGCCAGCAGTTTATGGGGACAGGGGAACACTGAAGCTTTCTTT
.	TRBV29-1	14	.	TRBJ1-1	CSVVMKMVNTEAFF	TGCAGCGTTGTAATGAAGATGGTGAACACTGAAGCTTTCTTT
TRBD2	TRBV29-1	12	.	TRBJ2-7	CSVPGGDYEQYF	TGCAGCGTCCCCGGGGGGGACTACGAGCAGTACTTC
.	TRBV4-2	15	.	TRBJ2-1	CASSQSGGDYNEQFF	TGTGCCAGCAGCCAATCTGGGGGTGACTACAATGAGCAGTTCTTC
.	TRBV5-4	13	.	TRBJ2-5	CASSLEVQETQYF	TGTGCCAGCAGCTTGGAGGTCCAAGAGACCCAGTACTTC
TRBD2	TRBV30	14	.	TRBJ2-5	CACTASGGQETQYF	TGTGCCTGCACCGCTAGCGGGGGTCAAGAGACCCAGTACTTC
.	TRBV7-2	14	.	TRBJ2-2	CASSPWVNTGELFF	TGTGCCAGCAGCCCTTGGGTGAACACCGGGGAGCTGTTTTTT
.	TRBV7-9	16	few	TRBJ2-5	CASSLGIQDGQETQYF	TGTGCCAGCAGCTTAGGGATCCAGGATGGGCAAGAGACCCAGTACTTC
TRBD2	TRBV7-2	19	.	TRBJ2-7	CASSRRRASGGTVSYEQYF	TGTGCCAGCAGCCGACGAAGGGCCAGCGGGGGGACTGTCTCCTACGAGCAGTACTTC
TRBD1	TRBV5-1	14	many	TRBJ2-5	CASSTGQGRETQYF	TGCGCCAGCAGCACGGGACAGGGGCGAGAGACCCAGTACTTC
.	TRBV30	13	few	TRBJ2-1	CAWSRGQYNEQFF	TGTGCCTGGAGTCGGGGCCAGTACAATGAGCAGTTCTTC
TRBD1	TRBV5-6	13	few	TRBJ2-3	CASKGQSTDTQYF	TGTGCCAGCAAGGGACAGAGCACAGATACGCAGTATTTT